Listed here are 20 T cell receptor beta chains from one sample, sequenced in a study of T cell changes during pregnancy in multiple sclerosis. Sequenced by immunoSEQ multiplex PCR; TCRdb stores in-frame clones only, minus some. The sample shows 55,000 to 85,000 clones, about 90% of them seen only once. Sequenced material: peripheral blood, taken after pregnancy. The receptors were gathered from a female donor with multiple sclerosis, enrolled in a pregnancy study.

The V and J genes are TRBV19 and TRBJ1-1; TRBD1 matches at 7 bases. Germline V CDR1 and CDR2: LNHDA, SQIVND (reference sequence). The CDR3 has 12 amino acids. The V and J ends lost 9 bases and 5 bases, in that order; junction bases with no gene match: 6. The CDR3 DNA reads as TGTGCCAGCCGACAGGGTTGGACTGAAGCTTTCTTT. Its protein is CASRQGWTEAFF.

The chain uses TRBV5-1 and TRBJ2-1, with 9 bases that match TRBD2. The length of the CDR3 is 15 residues. The V gene's germline CDR1 is SGHRS and CDR2 YFSETQ. V shed 4 bases, J shed 5 bases, and the junction held 7 bases outside the gene matches. This CDR3 is CASSIYSGRHNEQFF. As DNA, the CDR3 is TGCGCCAGCAGCATTTATAGCGGGAGACACAATGAGCAGTTCTTC.

The V call is TRBV30, the J call TRBJ2-1, with TRBD2 matching over 9 bases. Trimming at V came to 6 bases and at J to 4 bases, leaving 4 bases not matched to a gene. The CDR3 covers 13 residues. Looked up from germline, CDR1 is GTSNPN and CDR2 is SVGIG (reference sequence). The CDR3 here is CACATSGYNEQFF. In DNA form, the CDR3 reads TGTGCCTGCGCCACTAGCGGGTACAATGAGCAGTTCTTC.

V and J are TRBV19 and TRBJ2-7, with TRBD2 matching 11 bases. Germline CDR1 and CDR2: LNHDA and SQIVND (reference sequence). V gave up 6 bases and J gave up 0 bases; unmatched junction bases: 4. The CDR3 runs 15 residues. Written as DNA, the CDR3 is TGTGCCAGTAGCCTGACTAGCGGGAACTCCTACGAGCAGTACTTC. This codes for CASSLTSGNSYEQYF.

This CDR3 reads CASSLDVAGGPDEQFF. DNA for the CDR3: TGTGCCAGCAGCTTAGATGTAGCGGGAGGGCCGGATGAGCAGTTCTTC. The rearrangement joins TRBV7-9 to TRBJ2-1; 11 bases fit TRBD2. Germline lookup yields CDR1 SEHNR and CDR2 FQNEAQ (reference sequence). With 1 base clipped from V and 8 bases from J, the junction kept 7 bases outside the gene matches. CDR3 length equals 16 residues.

This chain uses TRBV23-1 with TRBJ1-5, with 10 bases that match TRBD1. TRBV23-1 is an ORF, and what it does is uncertain. This CDR3 has 17 amino acids. Unmatched junction bases numbered 10, after V lost 8 bases and J lost 0 bases. CDR3 coding DNA: TGCGCCAGCGGGGACAGGGGTCGTACTTATAGCAATCAGCCCCAGCATTTT. Translating gives CASGDRGRTYSNQPQHF.

Only one count was recorded for this clone. The chain is built from TRBV29-1 and TRBJ2-1; D may be TRBD1 (5 bases). This CDR3 is built from 14 residues. Per germline, CDR1 SQVTM and CDR2 ANQGSEA. The V gene lost 4 bases and the J gene lost 4 bases, with 14 bases spanning the gap. As DNA, the CDR3 is TGCAGCGTTGCAGGGTTCAACCTATACAATGAGCAGTTCTTC. Protein product: CSVAGFNLYNEQFF.

The CDR3 region has the DNA TGTGCCAGCAGCATCAGACAGGGGGCGAACACTGAAGCTTTCTTT. Translated: CASSIRQGANTEAFF. The chain employs TRBV7-2 and TRBJ1-1; 10 bases are a match to TRBD1. CDR3 size: 15 residues. The junction had 4 bases not matched to a gene; V was cut back by 5 bases and J by 1 base. Germline V gene lookup returns CDR1 SGHTA and CDR2 FQGNSA.

The chain carries TRBV28 and TRBJ1-5; D gene uncertain. The CDR3 consists of 14 residues. V shed 4 bases and J shed 2 bases, with 9 bases lying between them. CDR1 and CDR2 from the germline V gene are MDHEN and SYDVKM. In nucleotides, the CDR3 is TGTGCCAGCAGTTCCCACCCAGGCAATCAGCCCCAGCATTTT. Protein sequence: CASSSHPGNQPQHF.

The chain uses TRBV19 and TRBJ2-7; D may be TRBD2 (5 bases). From germline, CDR1 is LNHDA and CDR2 SQIVND (reference sequence). The V end lost 1 base, the J end lost 0 bases, and 13 bases lay between the germline ends. The CDR3 has 16 residues. The CDR3: CASSIGPAADSYEQYF. CDR3 bases: TGTGCCAGTAGTATAGGTCCAGCGGCCGACTCCTACGAGCAGTACTTC.

The CDR3 is CASQGAHNSNQPQHF. The DNA of the CDR3 is TGTGCCAGCCAGGGGGCTCACAATAGCAATCAGCCCCAGCATTTT. J is TRBJ1-5 and V is TRBV19; 8 positions agree with TRBD1. J gave up 0 bases and V 9 bases, and 7 bases lay outside the gene matches. Germline V gene data show CDR1 as LNHDA and CDR2 as SQIVND (reference sequence). This CDR3 region has 15 residues.

The chain uses TRBV6-5 and TRBJ2-1; possibly TRBD1 for D (6 bases). The CDR3 length is 14 residues. Germline CDR1 is MNHEY and CDR2 is SVGAGI. Trimming stripped 5 bases from V and 2 bases from J, with 10 bases between. The CDR3 nucleotides read TGTGCCAGCAGTCCGAAGGGGGCCTACAATGAGCAGTTCTTC. Amino acids: CASSPKGAYNEQFF.

This chain links TRBV29-1 with TRBJ2-2; 9 positions match TRBD2. This CDR3 comprises 15 residues. The junction had 7 bases not matched to a gene; V was cut back by 4 bases and J by 4 bases. The germline V gene has CDR1 SQVTM and CDR2 ANQGSEA. DNA for the CDR3: TGCAGCGTTGTCGGCATAGCGGGAGTCACCGGGGAGCTGTTTTTT. Protein product: CSVVGIAGVTGELFF.

This chain connects TRBV6-1 to TRBJ1-5; D might be TRBD1 (5 bases). Germline CDR1 is MNHNS and CDR2 is SASEGT. The CDR3 is made up of 13 amino acids. Trimming shortened V by 8 bases and J by 5 bases, and 13 bases separated the two germline ends. CDR3 amino acids: CASPPGAHQPQHF. The CDR3 nucleotides are TGTGCCAGCCCCCCTGGGGCGCATCAGCCCCAGCATTTT.

The V gene is TRBV4-1, the J gene TRBJ2-7, with D perhaps TRBD2 (5 bases). The V end lost 0 bases, the J end lost 0 bases, and 12 bases lay between the germline ends. The V gene's germline CDR1 is MGHRA and CDR2 YSYEKL. The CDR3 is 16 amino acids. This CDR3 reads CASSQERGRSSYEQYF. In DNA, the CDR3 is TGCGCCAGCAGCCAAGAACGAGGGCGCAGCTCCTACGAGCAGTACTTC.

This chain links TRBV5-1 with TRBJ2-3, with a weak D call TRBD2 (5 bases). Germline assignment: CDR1 SGHRS and CDR2 YFSETQ. The CDR3 spans 15 residues. V was pared by 1 base and J by 2 bases, with 11 bases between. The CDR3 here is CASSLWGALTDTQYF. The CDR3 nucleotides are TGCGCCAGCAGCTTGTGGGGAGCCCTCACAGATACGCAGTATTTT. The variable domain in full, completed from reference TRBV5-1 and TRBJ2-3, reads KAGVTQTPRYLIKTRGQQVTLSCSPISGHRSVSWYQQTPGQGLQFLFEYFSETQRNKGNFPGRFSGRQFSNSRSEMNVSTLELGDSALYLCASSLWGALTDTQYFGPGTRLTVL.

In its sample, this clone was seen many times. V gene TRBV6-1 combines with J gene TRBJ2-1, with 7 bases that match TRBD2. The CDR3 is made up of 15 amino acids. Per the germline V gene, CDR1 is MNHNS and CDR2 is SASEGT. V dropped 2 bases and J dropped 9; count of bases not matched to a gene: 10. The CDR3 DNA reads as TGTGCCAGCAGTGAATTGCGGGGAGGGCCGGGTGAGCAGTTCTTC. It specifies CASSELRGGPGEQFF.

The rearrangement links TRBV20-1 to TRBJ2-3; D uncertain. From germline, CDR1 is DFQATT and CDR2 SNEGSKA (reference sequence). This CDR3 is built from 11 residues. The ends were cut back, 7 bases at V and 4 bases at J, with 9 bases in the middle. The CDR3 region has the DNA TGCAGTGGACGGGTGGCAGATACGCAGTATTTT. Protein product: CSGRVADTQYF.

This rearrangement joins TRBV6-5 to TRBJ2-2; maybe TRBD2 (6 bases). The V and J ends lost 7 bases and 1 base respectively, with 7 bases between them. Germline assignment: CDR1 MNHEY and CDR2 SVGAGI. The CDR3 sequence is 13 residues long. The CDR3 nucleotides are TGTGCCAGCACGGAGGGGAACACCGGGGAGCTGTTTTTT. Its protein product is CASTEGNTGELFF.

The V gene is TRBV6-5, the J gene TRBJ2-7; 10 positions agree with TRBD1. This CDR3 has 13 amino acids. The germline V gene has CDR1 MNHEY and CDR2 SVGAGI. V gave up 8 bases and J gave up 6 bases; unmatched junction bases: 7. DNA of the CDR3: TGTGCCAGCGGCCGGGGACAGGGGAGCGAGCAGTACTTC. It yields the protein CASGRGQGSEQYF.